Given below is one TCR beta chain in context. Antigen specificity is unknown. The sample is drawn from a study of T cell responses to AZD1222 COVID-19 vaccine. The CDR3 is 12 amino acids. Germline CDR1 and CDR2: MDHEN and SYDVKM. V lost 7 bases to trimming and J lost 3 bases, with 6 bases between them. Profiled with immunoSEQ multiplex PCR; TCRdb holds only in-frame clones, not every one. The sample includes roughly 100,000 clones, about 90% of them seen just once. Study-wide findings and caveats: Spike-specific TCR breadth and depth both grew after two AZD1222 doses.

The clonotype comes from an adult in good health. Here the sequenced sample was peripheral blood, taken on day 0 of AZD1222 vaccination. V and J are TRBV28 and TRBJ1-4; no clear D. This chain's CDR3 is CASMGSNEKLFF. For the CDR3, the DNA is TGTGCCAGCATGGGGTCTAATGAAAAACTGTTTTTT.